The rows below give T cell receptor beta chains drawn from one sample of a study of cytomegalovirus exposure and HLA in healthy donors. Produced via immunoSEQ multiplex PCR; TCRdb's table is partial and in-frame only. This repertoire includes about 49,000 clones. Sequencing was carried out using PBMCs. The receptors shown here come from a man in his late teens or twenties in good health and CMV-seropositive. Each CDR3 is given with its conserved first and last residue. A D gene is named only where the DNA matches it firmly. Size is stated for part of the rows, as once, few or many counts, or as a class when the clone is expanded.

clone size	V gene	D gene	J gene	CDR3 DNA	CDR3 protein
.	TRBV19	TRBD2	TRBJ2-7	TGTGCCAGTCAGGGACTAGGAGCCTACGAGCAGTACTTC	CASQGLGAYEQYF
.	TRBV19	.	TRBJ1-2	TGTGCCAGTAACCGAAACCAGGGGGGCTACACCTTC	CASNRNQGGYTF
medium-sized	TRBV6-8	TRBD1	TRBJ1-5	TGTGCCAGCAGCACGACAGGGGGCAATCAGCCCCAGCATTTT	CASSTTGGNQPQHF
.	TRBV29-1	TRBD2	TRBJ2-7	TGCAGCGTTGCTAAAGGGACTAGCGAGATCTACGAGCAGTACTTC	CSVAKGTSEIYEQYF
.	TRBV5-8	TRBD2	TRBJ2-1	TGTGCCAGCAGCTTGGGACTAGCGGGAGGAGATGAGCAGTTCTTC	CASSLGLAGGDEQFF
.	TRBV5-6	TRBD1	TRBJ2-7	TGTGCCAGCAGCTTCAGGACAGGGGGCCCAGACGAGCAGTACTTC	CASSFRTGGPDEQYF
.	TRBV28	.	TRBJ2-7	TGTGCCAGCAGACCCGGACAGTCCTACGAGCAGTACTTC	CASRPGQSYEQYF
.	TRBV7-9	.	TRBJ2-7	TGTGCCAGCAGCTGGCGGGGAGGCGAGCAGTACTTC	CASSWRGGEQYF
.	TRBV7-2	.	TRBJ2-2	TGTGCCAGCAGCTTAGTAAGGCGGGACACCGGGGAGCTGTTTTTT	CASSLVRRDTGELFF
.	TRBV28	.	TRBJ1-1	TGTGCCAGCAGGCAGGGGACTGAAGCTTTCTTT	CASRQGTEAFF
.	TRBV7-9	TRBD1	TRBJ1-2	TGTGCCAGCAGCTTAGCGGGAGGACAGGCGGATTTCTCCTTC	CASSLAGGQADFSF
.	TRBV6-4	.	TRBJ1-1	TGTGCCAGCAGTGTACGGGGGAACACTGAAGCTTTCTTT	CASSVRGNTEAFF
.	TRBV30	TRBD1	TRBJ1-4	TGTGCCTGGAGCTTGGACAGGCTAAATGAAAAACTGTTTTTT	CAWSLDRLNEKLFF
.	TRBV6-1	TRBD1	TRBJ1-4	TGTGCCAGCAGTGGCGCCAGGGGGAAAGCAACTAATGAAAAACTGTTTTTT	CASSGARGKATNEKLFF
.	TRBV5-1	TRBD2	TRBJ2-3	TGCGCCAGCAGCCCTCAGGGACTAGCGGGCACAGATACGCAGTATTTT	CASSPQGLAGTDTQYF
.	TRBV6-5	TRBD1	TRBJ1-2	TGTGCCAGCAGTTACGCCGGGACAGGGGTCGGCTACACCTTC	CASSYAGTGVGYTF
.	TRBV11-3	TRBD1	TRBJ2-3	TGTGCCAGCAGCAGATCGGGACAGGTCACAGATACGCAGTATTTT	CASSRSGQVTDTQYF
.	TRBV4-2	TRBD2	TRBJ2-1	TGTGCCAGCAGCCAAACCCGGGAGGCTTACAATGAGCAGTTCTTC	CASSQTREAYNEQFF
.	TRBV30	.	TRBJ2-6	TGTGCCTGGGGGGCTGACAGACCCTCTGGGGCCAACGTCCTGACTTTC	CAWGADRPSGANVLTF
.	TRBV11-2	.	TRBJ1-3	TGTGCCAGCAGCTCGGGGGGTGGAAACACCATATATTTT	CASSSGGGNTIYF
.	TRBV19	TRBD1	TRBJ2-2	TGTGCCAGTAGTAGACAGGGGGCGAACACCGGGGAGCTGTTTTTT	CASSRQGANTGELFF
.	TRBV27	.	TRBJ1-3	TGTGCCAGCAGTCCCCTCCCCGGGAACACCATATATTTT	CASSPLPGNTIYF
.	TRBV7-9	TRBD1	TRBJ1-1	TGTGCCAGCAGCCGGACAGGGGGGAACACTGAAGCTTTCTTT	CASSRTGGNTEAFF
.	TRBV5-6	.	TRBJ1-1	TGTGCCAGCAGCACCGGACAGAAAGCTTTCTTT	CASSTGQKAFF
.	TRBV25-1	.	TRBJ1-1	TGTGCCAGCAGTGAATTCCGGGACACCTCTATGAACACTGAAGCTTTCTTT	CASSEFRDTSMNTEAFF
.	TRBV11-2	.	TRBJ1-5	TGTGCCAGCAGCAAAGAAGAGAATCAGCCCCAGCATTTT	CASSKEENQPQHF
.	TRBV4-1	TRBD2	TRBJ2-3	TGCGCCAGCAGCCACCCCGGGACTAGAATGGCGACTCCGAACACAGATACGCAGTATTTT	CASSHPGTRMATPNTDTQYF
medium-sized	TRBV28	TRBD2	TRBJ2-7	TGTGCCAGCAGTTCCACGGGACTAGCGGGGACCTACGAGCAGTACTTC	CASSSTGLAGTYEQYF
.	TRBV7-2	.	TRBJ1-3	TGTGCCAGCAGCTTAGGTCAGGGCTCTGGAAACACCATATATTTT	CASSLGQGSGNTIYF
.	TRBV5-6	.	TRBJ1-1	TGTGCCAGCAGCTGGGGCGACGCGGGGGCTGAAGCTTTCTTT	CASSWGDAGAEAFF
.	TRBV9	TRBD2	TRBJ2-3	TGTGCCAGCAGCGACGGCGGGAGGGCAGATACGCAGTATTTT	CASSDGGRADTQYF
.	TRBV7-9	.	TRBJ2-4	TGTGCCAGCAGCTCCCAGGGCGGGGAAAACATTCAGTACTTC	CASSSQGGENIQYF
.	TRBV5-1	.	TRBJ2-7	TGCGCCAGCAGCTTACAGGATGGCTACGAGCAGTACTTC	CASSLQDGYEQYF
.	TRBV29-1	.	TRBJ1-2	TGCAGCGTTGATAGGCAGCCAGGTTGGGGCTACACCTTC	CSVDRQPGWGYTF
.	TRBV28	TRBD1	TRBJ1-2	TGTGCCAGCAGTCAGAGGGGGCACTTTAACTATGGCTACACCTTC	CASSQRGHFNYGYTF
.	TRBV30	TRBD1	TRBJ1-2	TGTGCCTGGGCCCGGGACAGGGGTAACTATGGCTACACCTTC	CAWARDRGNYGYTF
.	TRBV5-1	.	TRBJ1-1	TGCGCCAGCAGCCCCGGACCGGGAAGCACTGAAGCTTTCTTT	CASSPGPGSTEAFF
.	TRBV18	TRBD2	TRBJ2-7	TGTGCCAGCTCACCCAGCCTAGCGGGAAAAATCGAGCAGTACTTC	CASSPSLAGKIEQYF
.	TRBV4-1	.	TRBJ2-3	TGCGCCAGCAGCCAAGATGCCCTAGCGTATCGCACAGATACGCAGTATTTT	CASSQDALAYRTDTQYF
.	TRBV28	TRBD1	TRBJ1-1	TGTGCCAGCAGCCTAGGGGCCCTCGCGGACAGGGGGCGATGGGACACTGAAGCTTTCTTT	CASSLGALADRGRWDTEAFF
.	TRBV11-3	.	TRBJ2-5	TGTGCCAGCAGCTTAAACGGAGAGACCCAGTACTTC	CASSLNGETQYF
.	TRBV6-1	.	TRBJ1-2	TGTGCCAGCAGCCAGTATGGCTACACCTTC	CASSQYGYTF
.	TRBV7-3	.	TRBJ2-1	TGTGCCAGCAGCTTAACGGGACTTTACAATGAGCAGTTCTTC	CASSLTGLYNEQFF
.	TRBV7-2	TRBD2	TRBJ2-7	TGTGCCAGCAGCTTTCCAGCGGGAGGCCTCTCCTACGAGCAGTACTTC	CASSFPAGGLSYEQYF
.	TRBV9	TRBD2	TRBJ2-3	TGTGCCAGCAGCGTAGCTACTGGAGGGAGGGGCACAGATACGCAGTATTTT	CASSVATGGRGTDTQYF
.	TRBV2	.	TRBJ2-1	TGTGCCAGCATGAGCGTAGCTAATGAGCAGTTCTTC	CASMSVANEQFF
.	TRBV29-1	.	TRBJ1-2	TGCAGCGTTGAAGAAGTAGGGTCGGCAGGGCGGCCCTCATATGGCTACACCTTC	CSVEEVGSAGRPSYGYTF
.	TRBV5-4	.	TRBJ1-2	TGTGCCAGCAGCTTGGGCACAGAGGGTGGCTACACCTTC	CASSLGTEGGYTF
.	TRBV19	TRBD2	TRBJ2-1	TGTGCCTCGGGACTAGCGGACTACAATGAGCAGTTCTTC	CASGLADYNEQFF
.	TRBV29-1	TRBD1	TRBJ2-7	TGCAGCGGACACAGGGGATCCGAGCAGTACTTC	CSGHRGSEQYF
.	TRBV4-1	.	TRBJ1-3	TGCGCCAGCAGCCAAGTAACGCGGGACCAGTCTGGAAACACCATATATTTT	CASSQVTRDQSGNTIYF
.	TRBV6-5	TRBD1	TRBJ2-1	TGTGCCAGCAGTGAAATGGACAGGTTCAATGAGCAGTTCTTC	CASSEMDRFNEQFF